Shown below are 10 T cell receptor beta chains from a single sample sequenced in a study of shared clonotypes between healthy human individuals. The method was immunoSEQ multiplex PCR; TCRdb's version includes in-frame clones alone and lacks a portion of them. Altogether under 1,100,000 clones are present, approximately 78% being singletons, with the ten largest covering more than 0.55%. Input material: memory CD4+ T cells from PBMCs. The subset was: CD45RA-negative fraction. The receptors derive from a man aged 18 to 29 in good health. Some clones in this sample may be carry-over from other donors' samples.

V gene TRBV30 combines with J gene TRBJ2-5; 9 bases align to TRBD2. V lost 0 bases to trimming and J lost 4 bases; unmatched junction nucleotides: 6. Germline V gene sequence: CDR1 GTSNPN, CDR2 SVGIG (reference sequence). The CDR3 covers 15 residues. The CDR3 nucleotides are TGTGCCTGGAGTGTATTCGGAGCGGGAGGAGAGACCCAGTACTTC. Translating gives CAWSVFGAGGETQYF.

V and J are TRBV6-1 and TRBJ2-1; 8 bases are shared with TRBD2. CDR3 length: 14 amino acids. Per germline, CDR1 MNHNS and CDR2 SASEGT. J gave up 8 bases and V 8 bases, and 11 bases lay outside the gene matches. CDR3 bases: TGTGCCAGCGGTTGGACTAGCCTAAGATATGAGCAGTTCTTC. Translating gives CASGWTSLRYEQFF.

This chain uses TRBV29-1 with TRBJ1-2; D gene uncertain. The germline V and J ends were trimmed by 5 bases and 2 bases, with 6 bases remaining between them. The CDR3 contains 11 residues. The germline V gene has CDR1 SQVTM and CDR2 ANQGSEA. The CDR3 loop is CSVQRNYGYTF. The CDR3 DNA reads as TGCAGCGTTCAGAGAAACTATGGCTACACCTTC. Based on the CDR3 plus reference TRBV29-1 and TRBJ1-2, the full variable domain is SAVISQKPSRDICQRGTSLTIQCQVDSQVTMMFWYRQQPGQSLTLIATANQGSEATYESGFVIDKFPISRPNLTFSTLTVSNMSPEDSSIYLCSVQRNYGYTFGSGTRLTVV.

The chain carries TRBV11-2 and TRBJ2-2; TRBD2 agrees at 10 bases. Germline V lookup: CDR1 SGHAT, CDR2 FQNNGV. The CDR3 consists of 18 residues. Germline trimming cut 6 bases from V and 1 base from J; bases unmatched to any gene: 11. In DNA form, the CDR3 reads TGTGCCAGCAGACCTCTTCCACTAGCGGGGCGGAACACCGGGGAGCTGTTTTTT. Translation: CASRPLPLAGRNTGELFF.

V usage is TRBV12-2 and J usage is TRBJ2-1; the table's D call, TRBD2, has no DNA check behind it. TRBV12-2 is a known pseudogene. The length of the CDR3 is 14 residues. As DNA, the CDR3 is TGTGCAAGTCGCTTAGGGAGTCGGGGGAATGAGCAGTTCTTC. Its translation is CASRLGSRGNEQFF.

This clone has a handful of counts. Other nucleotide sequences from this sample produce the same CDR3. CDR3 nucleotides: TGTGCCAGCTCGCTGGACAGGAATCAGCCCCAGCATTTT. Residues: CASSLDRNQPQHF. The chain employs TRBV18 and TRBJ1-5; 7 bases agree with TRBD1. Germline V gives CDR1 KGHSH, CDR2 LQKENI. The CDR3 spans 13 residues. V was clipped by 6 bases and J by 4 bases; unmatched bases: 3.

CDR3: CSVTGTSRSSTDTQYF. The CDR3 nucleotides are TGCAGCGTGACCGGGACTAGCAGATCTAGCACAGATACGCAGTATTTT. V usage is TRBV29-1 and J usage is TRBJ2-3; 9 bases are a match to TRBD2. After removal of 6 bases from V and 0 bases from J, the junction contained 10 bases not matched to a gene. Germline CDR1 is SQVTM and CDR2 is ANQGSEA. This CDR3 spans 16 amino acids.

Concerning this clone itself: Other nucleotide sequences from this sample produce the same CDR3. The V gene is TRBV20-1, the J gene TRBJ1-3; no reliable D call. Trimming removed 4 bases from V and 6 bases from J, with 7 bases in between. CDR3 length equals 11 residues. The germline CDR1 and CDR2 sequences are DFQATT and SNEGSKA (reference sequence). This CDR3 is CSAIGKNTIYF. The CDR3 DNA reads as TGCAGTGCTATTGGGAAAAACACCATATATTTT.

The chain has TRBV7-2 and TRBJ2-1; 7 nucleotides match TRBD2. Germline lookup yields CDR1 SGHTA and CDR2 FQGNSA. The CDR3 totals 13 residues. Unmatched junction bases numbered 3, after V lost 3 bases and J lost 7 bases. In DNA form, the CDR3 reads TGTGCCAGCAGCTTGCGGGAGCTGAATGAGCAGTTCTTC. Its translation: CASSLRELNEQFF.

The CDR3 coding sequence is TGCGCCAGCAGACTAACTAGCGGGAGCACCGGGGAGCTGTTTTTT. Protein sequence: CASRLTSGSTGELFF. This rearrangement joins TRBV5-1 to TRBJ2-2; 11 nucleotides match TRBD2. In germline, CDR1 is SGHRS, CDR2 YFSETQ. After removal of 5 bases from V and 4 bases from J, the junction contained 4 bases not matched to a gene. This CDR3 has 15 residues. The whole variable domain, filled in from reference TRBV5-1 and TRBJ2-2, reads KAGVTQTPRYLIKTRGQQVTLSCSPISGHRSVSWYQQTPGQGLQFLFEYFSETQRNKGNFPGRFSGRQFSNSRSEMNVSTLELGDSALYLCASRLTSGSTGELFFGEGSRLTVL.